This T cell receptor beta chain appears in the sequencing data of a study of blood T cell repertoires in COVID-19. Study-wide context: Sites in the United States, Italy and Spain provided acute and convalescent COVID-19 samples. PBMCs, B-cell-depleted T cells, or T cells provided the cDNA or gDNA that made up the material.

Original methodology: Cell counts per sample came from amplifying reference gene primers. Clones were sequenced by immunoSEQ multiplex PCR, and TCRdb holds only the in-frame ones, with some missing. V and J calls and clone size come straight from that table; D and trimming were deduced from the DNA. The data show 150,000 to 200,000 clones, around 87% seen once. The TCR sequence derives from a man between 18 and 35 years old with acute or convalescent COVID-19. Sequencing was performed on peripheral blood.

CDR3 nucleotide sequence: TGCGCCAGCAGCCTAGGGGAATATGGCTACACCTTC. Its protein is CASSLGEYGYTF. This sequence joins TRBV5-1 and TRBJ1-2; maybe TRBD1 (5 bases). The CDR3 has 12 amino acids. Per the germline V gene, CDR1 is SGHRS and CDR2 is YFSETQ. V lost 4 bases, J lost 5 bases, and 9 bases lay in between.